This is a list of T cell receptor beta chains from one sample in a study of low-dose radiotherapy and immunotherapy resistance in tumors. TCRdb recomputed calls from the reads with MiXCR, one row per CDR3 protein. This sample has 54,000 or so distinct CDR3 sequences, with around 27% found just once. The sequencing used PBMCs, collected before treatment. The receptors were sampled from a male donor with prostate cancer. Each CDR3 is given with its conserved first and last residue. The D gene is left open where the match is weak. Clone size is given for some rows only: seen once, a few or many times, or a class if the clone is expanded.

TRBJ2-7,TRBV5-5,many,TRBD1,TGTGCCAGCAGCGAGACAGGGGCCAGCTTCGGGCAGTACTTC,CASSETGASFGQYF
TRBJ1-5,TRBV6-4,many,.,TGTGCCAGCAGCCCGGATTTACAGCAGCCCCAGCATTTT,CASSPDLQQPQHF
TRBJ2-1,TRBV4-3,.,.,TGCGCCAGCAGCCAAGCATCTAGTCAGGCAAATGAGCAGTTCTTC,CASSQASSQANEQFF
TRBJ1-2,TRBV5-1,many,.,TGTGCCAGCAGCCCGGCAGGGGAAAACTATGGCTACACCTTC,CASSPAGENYGYTF
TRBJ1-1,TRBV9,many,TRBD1,TGTGCCAGCAGCGTCCAGACAGGGGGGGAATTGGCTGAAGCTTTCTTT,CASSVQTGGELAEAFF
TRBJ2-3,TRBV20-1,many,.,TGCAGTGCTAGTGAGCGGAGAAACACAGATACGCAGTATTTT,CSASERRNTDTQYF
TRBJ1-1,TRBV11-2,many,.,TGTGCCAGCACCCGACAGTGGGCATCGAACACTGAAGCTTTCTTT,CASTRQWASNTEAFF
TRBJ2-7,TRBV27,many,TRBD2,TGTGCCAGCAGCCGGAGCGGGAGGTTAAGGTACGAGCAGTACTTC,CASSRSGRLRYEQYF
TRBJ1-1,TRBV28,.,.,TGTGTCAGCCGGACACCCGACGGGGGGGGCACTGAAGCTTTCTTT,CVSRTPDGGGTEAFF
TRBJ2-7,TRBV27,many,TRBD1,TGTGCCAGCAGTCAGGGGGCAAGGACCTACGAGCAGTACTTC,CASSQGARTYEQYF
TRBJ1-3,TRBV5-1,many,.,TGCGCCAGCAGCAGGGGACCGGTCTCTGGAAACACCATATATTTT,CASSRGPVSGNTIYF
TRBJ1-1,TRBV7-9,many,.,TGTGCCAGCAGCTTAGTAGCGGACAGTGAAGCTTTCTTT,CASSLVADSEAFF
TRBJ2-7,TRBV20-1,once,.,TGCAGTGCTAGACTCCAGGGGTTAGGCTACGAGCAGTACTTC,CSARLQGLGYEQYF
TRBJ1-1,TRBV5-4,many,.,TGTGCCAGCACCTCGAAGGGGGTGCGGGCTGAAGCTTTCTTT,CASTSKGVRAEAFF
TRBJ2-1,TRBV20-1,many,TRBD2,TGCAGTGCTGAGCCGGGACTAGGAAACAATGAGCAGTTCTTC,CSAEPGLGNNEQFF
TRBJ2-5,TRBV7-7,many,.,TGTGCCAGCAGCTTAGAGGTCCGCAACCAAGAGACCCAGTACTTC,CASSLEVRNQETQYF
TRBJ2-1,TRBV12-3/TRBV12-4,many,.,TGTGCCAGCACCCTAAAAGGGGAGCAGTTCTTC,CASTLKGEQFF
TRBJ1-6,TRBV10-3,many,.,TGTGCCATCAGTCCACAGGGTGTCGGTTCACCCCTCCACTTT,CAISPQGVGSPLHF
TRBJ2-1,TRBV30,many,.,TGTGCCTGGAGGGAAGACTTATTCAATGAGCAGTTCTTC,CAWREDLFNEQFF
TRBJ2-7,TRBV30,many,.,TGTGCCTGGAGTGTATGGGGGGCGTTTGCCGAGCAGTACTTC,CAWSVWGAFAEQYF
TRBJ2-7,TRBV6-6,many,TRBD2,TGTGCCAGCGGGCTCTTTAGCGGGAGGCCCTACGAGCAGTACTTC,CASGLFSGRPYEQYF
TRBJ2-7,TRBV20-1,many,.,TGCAGTGCTAGCGGGCAGGTGGGTGAGCAGTACTTC,CSASGQVGEQYF
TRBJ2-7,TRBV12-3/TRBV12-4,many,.,TGTGCCAGCACCCTAGGGGGGGAAGGCGAGCAGTACTTC,CASTLGGEGEQYF
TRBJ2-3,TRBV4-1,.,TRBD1,TGCGCCAGCAGCCAAGGCCTGATGTCGGACAGGGGGACCACAGATACGCAGTATTTT,CASSQGLMSDRGTTDTQYF
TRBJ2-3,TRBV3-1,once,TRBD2,TGTGCCAGCGGGACGCGGGGGGCCGGGGGAGATACGCAGTATTTT,CASGTRGAGGDTQYF
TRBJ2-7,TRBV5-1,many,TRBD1,TGCGCCAGCTGCTTACATTCAACAGGGGGTTTTTGCGAGCAGTACTTC,CASCLHSTGGFCEQYF
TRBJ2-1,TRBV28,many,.,TGTGCCAGCAGCCCCGAGAGGGCCAAGGGGAATGAGCAGTTCTTC,CASSPERAKGNEQFF
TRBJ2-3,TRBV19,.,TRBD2,TGTGCCAGTAGTATTCGGCGGGGGGGCACAGATACGCAGTATTTT,CASSIRRGGTDTQYF
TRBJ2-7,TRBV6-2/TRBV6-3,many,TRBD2,TGTGCCAGCAGTTTACTAGCGGGCCGCCCCTACGAGCAGTACTTC,CASSLLAGRPYEQYF
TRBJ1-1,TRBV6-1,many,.,TGTGCCAGCAGTGTAGGGGGCACTGAAGCTTTCTTT,CASSVGGTEAFF
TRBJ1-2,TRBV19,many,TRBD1,TGTGCCAGTAGTATAGAGGACAGGGCCTCTTTGGGCTACACCTTC,CASSIEDRASLGYTF
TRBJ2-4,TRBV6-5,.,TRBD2,TGTGCCAGCAGTAACGCCCGGGGACTAGCGGGGGGGAGCATTCAGTACTTC,CASSNARGLAGGSIQYF
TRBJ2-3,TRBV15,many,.,TGTGCCACCAGCAGAGAATTCGATACGCAGTATTTT,CATSREFDTQYF
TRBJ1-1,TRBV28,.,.,TGTGCCAGCATCTCGACTGAAGCTTTCTTT,CASISTEAFF
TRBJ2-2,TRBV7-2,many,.,TGTGCCAGCAGCTTAGAGTACGGTTCCGGGGAGCTGTTTTTT,CASSLEYGSGELFF
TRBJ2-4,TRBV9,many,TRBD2,TGTGCCAGCAGCGTAGGGGGGGGGGGTGATGCCAAAAACATTCAGTACTTC,CASSVGGGGDAKNIQYF
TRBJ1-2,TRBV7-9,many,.,TGTGCCAGCAGAGCCGACGGGGGGGGTTCAGCTAACTATGGCTACACCTTC,CASRADGGGSANYGYTF
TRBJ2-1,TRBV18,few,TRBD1,TGTGCCAGCTCACCTCGGCAGGGGGAATCTGAGCAGTTCTTC,CASSPRQGESEQFF
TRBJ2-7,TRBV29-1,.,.,TGCAGCGTTGAAGATTTGAGAGGGGGGGAGCAGTACTTC,CSVEDLRGGEQYF
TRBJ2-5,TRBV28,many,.,TGTGCCAGCAGCCCCAGCGTGGGGATGCAAGAGACCCAGTACTTC,CASSPSVGMQETQYF
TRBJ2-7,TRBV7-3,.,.,TGTGCCAGCAGCCCAAACCGCGGCAGGGACTCCGAGCAGTACTTC,CASSPNRGRDSEQYF
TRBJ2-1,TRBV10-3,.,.,TGTGCCATCAGTGATTCCGGGACGTCCGGGGATGAGCAGTTCTTC,CAISDSGTSGDEQFF